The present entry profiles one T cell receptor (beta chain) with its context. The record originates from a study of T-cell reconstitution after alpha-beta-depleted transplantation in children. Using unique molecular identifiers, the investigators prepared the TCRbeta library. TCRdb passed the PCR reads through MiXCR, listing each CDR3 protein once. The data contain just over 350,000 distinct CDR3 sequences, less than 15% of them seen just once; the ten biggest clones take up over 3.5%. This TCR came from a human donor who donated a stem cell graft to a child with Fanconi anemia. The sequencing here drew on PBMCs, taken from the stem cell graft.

The CDR3 nucleotides are TGTGCCATCAGTGAGTCAAGGACAGGGGATTCGGGCTACACCTTC. It encodes CAISESRTGDSGYTF. The chain employs TRBV10-3 and TRBJ1-2, with 9 bases lining up with TRBD1. The CDR3 is 15 amino acids. Germline V gene sequence: CDR1 ENHRY, CDR2 SYGVKD. Trimming removed 0 bases from V and 8 bases from J; junction bases left unmatched: 7.